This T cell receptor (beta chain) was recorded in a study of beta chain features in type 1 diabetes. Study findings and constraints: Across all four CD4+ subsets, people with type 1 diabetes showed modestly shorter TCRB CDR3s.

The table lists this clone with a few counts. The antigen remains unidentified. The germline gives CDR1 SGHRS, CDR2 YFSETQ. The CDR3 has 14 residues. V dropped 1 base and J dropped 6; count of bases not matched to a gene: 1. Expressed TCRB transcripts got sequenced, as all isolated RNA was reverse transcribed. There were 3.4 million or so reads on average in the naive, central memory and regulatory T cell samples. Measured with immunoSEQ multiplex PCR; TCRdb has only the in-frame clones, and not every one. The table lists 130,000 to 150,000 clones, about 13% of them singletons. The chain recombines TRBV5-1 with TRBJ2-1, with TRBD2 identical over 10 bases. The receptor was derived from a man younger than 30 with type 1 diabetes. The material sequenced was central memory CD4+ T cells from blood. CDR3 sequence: CASSLTSGANEQFF. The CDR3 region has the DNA TGCGCCAGCAGCTTGACTAGCGGGGCCAATGAGCAGTTCTTC.